This T cell receptor beta chain comes out of a study of T cells in Graves' hyperthyroidism and ophthalmopathy (dated by TCRdb to the late 2010s). In terms of the full investigation: Peripheral blood was sampled at the time of initial diagnosis, prior to any treatment. The paper reports TCR Vbeta CDR3 sequencing of over 130 peripheral blood samples: around 41 ophthalmopathy, under 80 hyperthyroidism and about 17 progressor patients. To identify TCR V-J signatures that set the groups apart, the researchers used a discovery cohort of about a hundred patients, made up of under 50 with Graves' ophthalmopathy and about 55 with stable Graves' hyperthyroidism. The 100 or so discovery patients were randomly divided into training and test sets at a 7:3 ratio. In six Graves' hyperthyroidism patients, the study also compared T-cell repertoires from thyroid tissue with T-cell repertoires from blood. Prospective prediction of ophthalmopathy was tested in an independent validation cohort consisting of some 18 hyperthyroidism patients and around 17 patients who later progressed to ophthalmopathy. After sampling, hyperthyroidism patients received methimazole starting at 30 mg daily, and ophthalmopathy patients received high-dose intravenous methylprednisolone. The paper's findings and limits, for the study overall: No statistical method was used to set the sample size in advance, and investigators knew the group allocation. Most expanded thyroid clonotypes (frequency above 0.001) were also detected in blood, suggesting blood repertoires may reflect thyroid immune responses. During validation, the model predicted progression to ophthalmopathy a median of roughly six months ahead of onset, with around 71% sensitivity and less than 85% specificity. A 13 V-J signature model separated ophthalmopathy from stable hyperthyroidism, with nearly 90% sensitivity and roughly 82% specificity in cross-validation and 80%/75% in testing.

About this clonotype itself: The clone's antigen remains unknown. This likely stems from a read error, as it lies one base from a far larger clone.

Amplification of TCR beta CDR3 regions was carried out from RNA transcripts. For the first round of RT-PCR on the TCR CDR3, the HTBI primer set was used together with the Qiagen OneStep RT-PCR kit. The libraries were constructed in a second round of multiplex PCR and then size-selected and purified. Paired-end sequencing of the libraries was performed with 100 bp reads on an Illumina HiSeq2000. The authors' pipeline ran thus. Raw data were processed with SOAPnuke, discarding reads with adapters, uncalled bases, mean Phred below 15, or no exact constant-primer or identifier match. COPE v1.2.5 was used to merge high-quality paired reads, and clonotypes were defined as unique nucleotide sequences. MiTCR v1.1 was used to align clonotypes to the IMGT TRBV, TRBD and TRBJ reference segments. Analysis was restricted to V-J combinations with a frequency above 0.0001, which covered roughly 99% of repertoires. The TCS score was defined as the ratio of F50 (clonal expansion) to E x V (chaos), calculated using BLOSUM62-based TCRdist between CDR3 peptides within each V-J. Welch's t-statistics and random forest reduced roughly 540 V-J features to some 14, which were used in a naive Bayes classifier (R e1071). The Morisita-Horn index was used to measure how similar the thyroid and blood repertoires were. TCRdb cleaned the public reads at Q25 with fastp, built clones with MiXCR and kept in-frame beta chains. Identical CDR3 proteins give one entry, which carries the most common genes and DNA. For this entry, the V and J calls and clone size follow TCRdb and not the study's own pipeline. This sample is represented by hundreds of thousands of distinct CDR3 sequences; roughly 40% of them were singletons. The top ten clonotypes cover approximately 8.7% of the sample.

Graves' hyperthyroidism was defined as stable when no progression to ophthalmopathy occurred over 18 months of follow-up. The hyperthyroidism patients were between 18 and 65 years old and newly diagnosed, with a disease duration of less than 2 months. The study excluded patients with uncontrolled infections, other autoimmune diseases, pregnancy or lactation. Diagnoses were based on clinical symptoms, serum thyroxine and TRAb, thyroid ultrasound and orbital computed tomography. Ficoll-Paque density gradient centrifugation was used to isolate PBMCs from 10 ml of fresh peripheral blood. Total RNA was extracted using Trizol reagent, and RNA quality was assessed on an Agilent 2100 Bioanalyzer. The CDR1 and CDR2 encoded by the germline V gene (reference sequence) are SEHNR and FQNEAQ. Spanning cysteine to phenylalanine, the CDR3 consists of 14 amino acids. Left in the record is the CDR3 DNA by itself, 42 bases read in frame from the first base.

Source material: blood. This receptor chain uses TRBV7-9 and TRBJ2-7, with no confident D gene call. The sequence was obtained from a man between 18 and 29 years old with Graves' hyperthyroidism. The CDR3 sequence is CAGSLGQSSYEQYF. The nucleotide sequence reads as follows: TGTGCCGGCAGCTTAGGGCAGAGCTCCTACGAGCAGTACTTC.